This TCR beta chain was recovered during a study of OX40 agonist ivuxolimab in advanced cancers. In terms of the full investigation: The costimulatory receptor OX40 (CD134) was targeted by ivuxolimab, a fully human IgG2 agonistic monoclonal antibody. Partial responses were achieved by three dose-escalation patients, of whom one had hepatocellular carcinoma and two had cutaneous melanoma. Of the roughly 52 dose-escalation patients, hepatocellular carcinoma was present in roughly 19, melanoma in around 15, renal cell carcinoma in 9 and head and neck cancer in 9. The paper reports the monotherapy dose-escalation portion (N of about 47 patients) of the phase I ivuxolimab trial. Prior anti-PD-1, anti-PD-L1 or anti-CTLA-4 therapy was permitted, and checkpoint inhibitors had been received by about two fifths of dose-escalation patients. The point of sequencing TCRbeta in the periphery was to test whether ivuxolimab changed TCR sequence diversity and drove clonal T-cell expansion. Intravenous ivuxolimab was administered to patients every 2 weeks at six dose levels: 0.01, 0.1, 0.3, 1.5, 3 and 10 mg/kg. In the dose-escalation cohort, over 65% of patients were male, and the mean age was around 60 years, with a range of roughly 20 to 79.

Patients with autoimmune disease history or receiving systemic immunosuppression were excluded from the trial. Peripheral blood for TCR sequencing was drawn from every dose cohort at baseline, at cycle 4 day 1 and at cycle 7 day 1. Samples were obtained from an open-label, multicenter, first-in-human phase I dose-escalation trial of ivuxolimab. Adults with locally advanced or metastatic head and neck squamous cell, hepatocellular, melanoma or renal cell carcinoma were enrolled in the trial. Before TCR sequencing, CD4+ and CD8+ T cells were separately sorted from peripheral blood. Details on this clone: Its antigen is still unknown. It has no much larger one-base neighbor in the sample; base qualities were not kept.

For sequencing of the TCRbeta CDR3 region, genomic DNA was extracted from the sorted cells. The immunoSEQ Assay was used for sequencing of TCRbeta CDR3 regions. This is the immuneACCESS table as TCRdb keeps it, with only in-frame sequences that have V and J called. A part of the clones is gone; compared with another copy, unresolved V genes explain less than half, and the rest is unexplained. The sample table shows approximately 60,000 clones, and 85% are seen once. 2.8% of the sample goes to the ten largest clones. The CDR3 runs 15 amino acids, cysteine and phenylalanine included. The CDR3 DNA has 45 bases and is translated from base 1. Trimming accounts for 6 bases at V and 6 bases at J, while the number of junction bases matched to no gene is 9. CDR1 and CDR2 (MNHNY, SVGAGI) derive from the germline V gene (reference sequence). Summary of the overall study and its limitations: Antigen specificity was not determined for the clonally expanded peripheral T cells. After ivuxolimab, more expanded clones were found on average in CD8+ T cells than in CD4+ T cells. In the 0.1-3.0 mg/kg groups, partial responders had among the lowest normalized peripheral clonal expansion, particularly in CD8+ T cells. At doses from 0.1 to 3.0 mg/kg, clonal expansion was seen in both CD4+ and CD8+ blood T cells between baseline and week 6. Low levels of normalized T-cell clonal expansion were also shown by some nonresponding patients.

The receptor's source is an adult with an advanced solid tumor such as melanoma, head and neck, liver or kidney cancer. Material: CD4+ or CD8+ T cells sorted from blood, obtained in a trial of the OX40 agonist ivuxolimab. The V and J segments used are TRBV6-6 and TRBJ2-3; TRBD2 matches 10 bases in the middle. Read as DNA, the sequence is TGTGCCAGCAGACAGACCGGGACTAGCGCCGATACGCAGTATTTT. This translates into CASRQTGTSADTQYF.